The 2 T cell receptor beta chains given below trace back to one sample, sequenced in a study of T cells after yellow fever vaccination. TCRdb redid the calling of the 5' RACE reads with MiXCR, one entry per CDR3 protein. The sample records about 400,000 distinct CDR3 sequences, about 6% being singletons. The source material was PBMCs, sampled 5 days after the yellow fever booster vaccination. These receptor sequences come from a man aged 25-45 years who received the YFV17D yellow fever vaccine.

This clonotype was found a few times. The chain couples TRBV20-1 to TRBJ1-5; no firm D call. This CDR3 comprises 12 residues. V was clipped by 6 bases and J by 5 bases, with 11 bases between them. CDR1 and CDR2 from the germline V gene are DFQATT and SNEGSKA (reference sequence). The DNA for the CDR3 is TGCAGTGCCATACACGGAGATCAGCCCCAGCATTTT. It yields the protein CSAIHGDQPQHF.

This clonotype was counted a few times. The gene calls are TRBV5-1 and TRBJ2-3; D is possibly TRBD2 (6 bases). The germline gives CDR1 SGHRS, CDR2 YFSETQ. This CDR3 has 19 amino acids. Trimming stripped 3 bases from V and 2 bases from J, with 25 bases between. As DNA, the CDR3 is TGCGCCAGCAGCTCATTCGGAGGGACGGGAGTTGAGGACACAGATACGCAGTATTTT. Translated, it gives CASSSFGGTGVEDTDTQYF.